This TCR beta chain was observed in a study of blood T cells in healthy people across ages. With a J-beta primer mix and a sample-barcoded 5' primer, a second PCR ran about 6 to 11 cycles. TCRdb re-derived calls from the 5' RACE reads in MiXCR, one entry per CDR3 protein. The data hold 750,000 to 950,000 distinct CDR3 sequences, with approximately 24% observed a single time. Concerning this clonotype: What it binds is unknown. The CDR3 does not close with the conserved phenylalanine or tryptophan, likely indicating a read error. It is unclear where the CDR3 begins or ends on the DNA, so no DNA is shown, and the CDR3 is as TCRdb lists it.

Total RNA was extracted at no less than 5.5 micrograms per sample. Per germline, CDR1 MDHEN and CDR2 SYDVKM. The CDR3 region is 12 residues in length, termini included. General study results and limits: Age brought a roughly linear fall in TCR beta diversity measured per million T cells.

These same data were also listed under a study on T cells of mothers and their children. That investigation notes: Healthy Caucasian mothers, three in number, and their six children were the donors.

The sequence derives from a boy aged 10-17 years in good health. What was sequenced was blood. The chain has TRBV28 and TRBJ2-7; the D call of TRBD1 is as the table states it, not checked on the DNA. The CDR3 is CASSLPPGQWSL.